The present T cell receptor beta chain was sequenced within a study of T cell repertoires in cytomegalovirus infection. Whole-study context: Peptides in the study included HLA-C-restricted and HLA-B-restricted CMV epitopes. From public TCR beta signatures came an indication of both CMV infection and matching HLA type.

TCRdb re-analysed the reads in MiXCR, keeping a single row per CDR3 protein. In the table there are fewer than 1,000,000 distinct CDR3 sequences, approximately 31% of which are singletons. Study results and limitations: Using cumulative public TCR beta family frequency, the authors identified those who carried CMV together with the relevant HLA. The study found HLA-C-restricted CMV-specific TCR beta clonotypes dominating the ex vivo response.

Concerning this clonotype: Its target is unknown.

The sample was cultured CD8+ T cells from PBMCs, taken from culture after CMV antigen stimulation. The TCR originated in a human donor in good health (CMV status not recorded). Some clones in this sample may be carry-over from other donors' samples.

Here the CDR3 reads CAITMDRDRSGANVLTF. The DNA of the CDR3 is TGTGCCATCACCATGGACAGGGATAGATCCGGGGCCAACGTCCTGACTTTC. The genes are TRBV10-3 and TRBJ2-6; 8 positions match TRBD1. The CDR3 sequence is 17 residues long. V lost 7 bases, J lost 4 bases, and 12 bases stayed unmatched. Per the germline V gene, CDR1 is ENHRY and CDR2 is SYGVKD.